Listed below are T cell receptor beta chains from one sample, sequenced in a study of identical twins. TCRdb re-derived calls from the 5' RACE reads in MiXCR, one entry per CDR3 protein. The repertoire includes 700,000 or so distinct CDR3 sequences, less than 25% of them detected once, and more than 4% sits in the top ten. These data are also associated with another study on T cells expressing NK-cell markers.

Sample: PBMCs. These receptors all come from a woman aged 18-29 years in good health. Each CDR3 is given with its conserved first and last residue. D genes are given only for firm matches. Expanded clones are given a class, and other clones once, few, many or no size at all.

clone_size j_call v_call d_call cdr3_aa cdr3_nt
- TRBJ2-2 TRBV9 - CASSARTHGELFF TGTGCCAGCAGCGCGAGGACTCACGGGGAGCTGTTTTTT
few TRBJ2-1 TRBV4-3 TRBD2 CASSQESSGFEQFF TGCGCCAGCAGCCAAGAATCTAGCGGGTTCGAGCAGTTCTTC
- TRBJ2-3 TRBV20-1 - CSANNPSTDTQYF TGCAGTGCTAATAATCCTAGCACAGATACGCAGTATTTT
many TRBJ2-3 TRBV5-1 - CASSLGLVSTDTQYF TGCGCCAGCAGCCTGGGACTCGTTAGCACAGATACGCAGTATTTT
- TRBJ2-7 TRBV20-1 - CSAVGGTNEQYF TGCAGTGCAGTTGGGGGGACCAACGAGCAGTACTTC
few TRBJ1-1 TRBV5-1 TRBD1 CASSPGGSGPLTEAFF TGCGCCAGCAGTCCAGGGGGTTCGGGCCCCCTCACTGAAGCTTTCTTT
few TRBJ2-5 TRBV20-1 - CSACPSGKETQYF TGCAGTGCTTGCCCTTCGGGTAAAGAGACCCAGTACTTC
many TRBJ1-2 TRBV4-2 - CASSQAAGNYGYTF TGTGCCAGCAGCCAAGCCGCAGGCAACTATGGCTACACCTTC
- TRBJ2-7 TRBV7-9 - CASSFDWISGEQYF TGTGCCAGCAGCTTCGACTGGATCTCAGGCGAGCAGTACTTC
- TRBJ2-3 TRBV10-3 TRBD2 CAISAGRAERGADTQYF TGTGCCATCAGCGCCGGGCGGGCGGAGCGGGGCGCAGATACGCAGTATTTT
many TRBJ1-1 TRBV12-3/TRBV12-4 - CASSLVQGEAFF TGTGCCAGCAGTTTAGTGCAGGGGGAAGCTTTCTTT
- TRBJ2-6 TRBV21-1 - CASSPSRGLWRVQATGANVLTF TGTGCCAGCAGTCCCAGTAGGGGCCTTTGGAGGGTACAAGCTACCGGGGCCAACGTCCTGACTTTC
- TRBJ2-5 TRBV29-1 - CAGTLVGETQYF TGCGCTGGAACGTTGGTGGGAGAGACCCAGTACTTC
- TRBJ2-7 TRBV6-5 TRBD1 CASRDREYEQYF TGTGCCAGCCGGGACAGGGAATACGAGCAGTACTTC
- TRBJ2-3 TRBV9 TRBD2 CASSGPGLASTDTQYF TGTGCCAGCAGCGGACCGGGACTAGCCAGCACAGATACGCAGTATTTT
- TRBJ1-5 TRBV10-3 TRBD1 CAIGGGTGSNQPQHF TGTGCCATCGGAGGTGGGACAGGGAGCAATCAGCCCCAGCATTTT
few TRBJ2-7 TRBV7-2 TRBD2 CASSLSSGGPSYEQYF TGTGCCAGCAGCTTAAGTAGCGGGGGCCCTTCCTACGAGCAGTACTTC
few TRBJ1-2 TRBV2 - CASSAPTDGYTF TGTGCCAGCAGTGCCCCGACAGATGGCTACACCTTC
- TRBJ2-3 TRBV6-5 - CASSYEGTDTQYF TGTGCCAGCAGTTACGAGGGGACAGATACGCAGTATTTT
- TRBJ2-7 TRBV18 - CASSPTRIYEQYF TGTGCCAGCTCACCAACTAGGATCTACGAGCAGTACTTC
few TRBJ2-7 TRBV27 TRBD1 CASRRTGYHEQYF TGTGCCAGTAGGCGGACAGGGTACCACGAGCAGTACTTC
many TRBJ2-7 TRBV7-9 - CASSFPLPPYEQYF TGTGCCAGCAGCTTCCCCCTTCCCCCCTACGAGCAGTACTTC
few TRBJ2-3 TRBV7-8 - CASSYGTVGADTQYF TGTGCCAGCAGCTACGGGACGGTAGGAGCAGATACGCAGTATTTT
many TRBJ2-1 TRBV20-1 - CSAITGVSEQFF TGCAGTGCTATTACGGGAGTCAGCGAGCAGTTCTTC
few TRBJ2-3 TRBV6-1 - CASFGPGSWTQYF TGTGCCAGCTTCGGTCCTGGTAGCTGGACGCAGTATTTT
many TRBJ2-5 TRBV9 - CASSPGQTQETQYF TGTGCCAGCAGCCCTGGACAGACTCAAGAGACCCAGTACTTC
- TRBJ1-6 TRBV20-1 TRBD1 CSATVDGTVNSPLHF TGCAGTGCTACCGTCGACGGGACAGTAAATTCACCCCTCCACTTT
- TRBJ2-2 TRBV29-1 - CSVPDGNTGELFF TGCAGCGTACCAGACGGGAACACCGGGGAGCTGTTTTTT
few TRBJ2-7 TRBV12-3/TRBV12-4 - CASSLVGAFPTSSYEQYF TGTGCCAGCAGTTTAGTAGGGGCTTTTCCAACGAGTTCCTACGAGCAGTACTTC
- TRBJ2-1 TRBV6-2/TRBV6-3 - CASSSIYDEQFF TGTGCCAGCAGTTCCATCTATGATGAGCAGTTCTTC
- TRBJ1-1 TRBV12-3/TRBV12-4 - CASSLAYDTEAFF TGTGCCAGCAGTTTAGCGTACGACACTGAAGCTTTCTTT
- TRBJ1-3 TRBV10-3 - CAIRTNGGGAGNTIYF TGTGCCATCCGAACCAACGGTGGGGGCGCTGGAAACACCATATATTTT